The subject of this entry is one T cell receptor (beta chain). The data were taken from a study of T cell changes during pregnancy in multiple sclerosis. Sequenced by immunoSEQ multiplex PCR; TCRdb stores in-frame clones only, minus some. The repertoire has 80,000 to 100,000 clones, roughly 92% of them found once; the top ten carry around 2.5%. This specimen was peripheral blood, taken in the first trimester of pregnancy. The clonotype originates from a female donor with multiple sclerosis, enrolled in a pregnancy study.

The CDR3 loop is CASSDNQGWAGINYGYTF. The CDR3 DNA sequence: TGTGCCAGCAGTGACAACCAAGGATGGGCAGGGATTAACTATGGCTACACCTTC. The V and J genes are TRBV2 and TRBJ1-2; D might be TRBD1 (5 bases). This CDR3 is built from 18 residues. Germline V CDR1 and CDR2: SNHLY, FYNNEI. The V and J ends lost 3 bases and 1 base respectively, with 21 bases between them.